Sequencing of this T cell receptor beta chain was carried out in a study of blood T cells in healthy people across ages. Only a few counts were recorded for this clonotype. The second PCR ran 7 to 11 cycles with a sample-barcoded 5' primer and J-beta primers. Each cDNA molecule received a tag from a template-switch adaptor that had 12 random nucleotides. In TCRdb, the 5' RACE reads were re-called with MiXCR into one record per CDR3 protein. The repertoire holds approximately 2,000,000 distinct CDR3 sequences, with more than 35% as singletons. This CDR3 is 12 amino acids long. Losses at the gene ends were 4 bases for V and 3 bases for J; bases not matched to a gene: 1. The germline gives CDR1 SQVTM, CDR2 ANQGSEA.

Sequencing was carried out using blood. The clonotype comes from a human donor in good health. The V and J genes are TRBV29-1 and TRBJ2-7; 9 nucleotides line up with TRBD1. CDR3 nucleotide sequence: TGCAGCGTTGGACAGGGGGTCTACGAGCAGTACTTC. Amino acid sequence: CSVGQGVYEQYF.